This entry lists 10 T cell receptor beta chains sequenced from one sample in a study of blood T cell repertoires in COVID-19. Generated by immunoSEQ multiplex PCR, the TCRdb table keeps only in-frame clones and is missing some. The sample consists of about 50,000 clones, roughly 88% of them appearing once. Sequenced material: peripheral blood. These receptors all come from a woman aged 60 to 75 with acute or convalescent COVID-19.

The rearrangement uses TRBV6-5 and TRBJ1-2, with D tentatively TRBD1 (5 bases). The CDR3 is 15 residues long. Looked up from germline, CDR1 is MNHEY and CDR2 is SVGAGI. Trimming removed 5 bases at V and 4 bases at J, with 17 bases between. The chain's CDR3 is CASSRAGRNFYGYTF. CDR3 in DNA: TGTGCCAGCAGTAGGGCGGGACGGAATTTCTATGGCTACACCTTC.

CDR3 residues: CASSLNQETQYF. In nucleotides, the CDR3 is TGTGCCAGCAGCCTAAATCAAGAGACCCAGTACTTC. The rearrangement uses TRBV11-2 and TRBJ2-5, with no clear D. The CDR3 extends over 12 amino acids. Between the trimmed V and J ends, which lost 5 bases and 2 bases, there was a span of 6 bases. In germline, CDR1 is SGHAT, CDR2 FQNNGV.

This chain connects TRBV7-8 to TRBJ2-1; 10 bases align to TRBD2. Trimming at V came to 2 bases and at J to 9 bases, leaving 16 bases not matched to a gene. Looked up from germline, CDR1 is SGHVS and CDR2 is FQNEAQ. The CDR3 is made up of 18 amino acids. For the CDR3, the DNA is TGTGCCAGCAGCTTACTAGCGGGAGCATCTTGGGACCTTCCTGAGCAGTTCTTC. Encoded protein: CASSLLAGASWDLPEQFF. The full variable domain, rest sourced from reference TRBV7-8 and TRBJ2-1, is GAGVSQSPRYKVAKRGQDVALRCDPISGHVSLFWYQQALGQGPEFLTYFQNEAQLDKSGLPSDRFFAERPEGSVSTLKIQRTQQEDSAVYLCASSLLAGASWDLPEQFFGPGTRLTVL.

The chain carries TRBV6-5 and TRBJ1-6, with 8 positions matching TRBD1. After removal of 2 bases from V and 9 bases from J, the junction contained 6 bases not matched to a gene. The CDR3 totals 15 residues. Germline V gene lookup returns CDR1 MNHEY and CDR2 SVGAGI. DNA for the CDR3: TGTGCCAGCAGTTACGAAGGACAGGGTTTTTCACCCCTCCACTTT. Protein product: CASSYEGQGFSPLHF.

This clone is a singleton in its sample. The rearrangement links TRBV10-3 to TRBJ2-3, with TRBD2 identical over 10 bases. CDR3 size: 14 residues. V lost 9 bases to trimming and J lost 4 bases; unmatched junction nucleotides: 7. In germline, CDR1 is ENHRY, CDR2 SYGVKD. CDR3 nucleotides: TGTGCCATTTGGACTAGCGGTGCCTCAGATACGCAGTATTTT. Protein sequence: CAIWTSGASDTQYF.

The chain links TRBV7-9 to TRBJ1-1; no clear D gene. This CDR3 region has 13 residues. Trimming shortened V by 3 bases and J by 4 bases, and 9 bases separated the two germline ends. Germline lookup yields CDR1 SEHNR and CDR2 FQNEAQ (reference sequence). In DNA form, the CDR3 reads TGTGCCAGCAGCTTTTTCGCGGGCACTGAAGCTTTCTTT. Translating gives CASSFFAGTEAFF.

In regard to this clone: Distinct nucleotide sequences in the sample also encode this CDR3. This chain links TRBV5-1 with TRBJ2-7, with 7 nucleotides matching TRBD1. The CDR3 has 14 amino acids. The V gene's germline CDR1 is SGHRS and CDR2 YFSETQ. The J segment lost 2 bases and the V segment lost 2 bases, leaving 4 bases of the junction unmatched. This CDR3 reads CASSLGQGAYEQYF. CDR3 bases: TGCGCCAGCAGCTTAGGGCAGGGGGCCTACGAGCAGTACTTC.

This clone was picked up a small number of times. The chain recombines TRBV15 with TRBJ2-5; a weak D match, TRBD1 (5 bases). CDR3 size: 15 residues. Trimming took 1 base from V and 10 from J, leaving 19 bases between them. Germline-derived CDR1 and CDR2 are LNHNV and YYDKDF (reference sequence). CDR3 nucleotides: TGTGCCACCAGCAGAGCCGCCGGGCCAACAGGCGTCCAGTACTTC. This gives the protein CATSRAAGPTGVQYF.

V gene TRBV6-5 combines with J gene TRBJ1-2; perhaps TRBD1 as D (6 bases). V gave up 7 bases and J gave up 5 bases, with 14 bases separating them. CDR3 length equals 13 residues. Germline V lookup: CDR1 MNHEY, CDR2 SVGAGI. The CDR3 DNA follows: TGTGCCAGCAATCCCCAGGGGTTGTATGGCTACACCTTC. Translating it yields CASNPQGLYGYTF.

The chain employs TRBV25-1 and TRBJ1-6; 9 nucleotides line up with TRBD1. The V and J ends lost 2 bases and 10 bases, in that order; junction bases with no gene match: 3. Germline-derived CDR1 and CDR2 are MGHDK and SYGVNS. This CDR3 is built from 14 residues. In nucleotides, the CDR3 is TGTGCCAGCAGTGAACCGGGACAGGGATCACCCCTCCACTTT. Amino acids: CASSEPGQGSPLHF.